The 4 T cell receptor beta chains below come from one sample, sequenced in a study of low-dose radiotherapy and immunotherapy resistance in tumors. cDNA synthesis used a TRAV/TRBV-specific primer set for both chains. The authors ran about 20 PCR cycles to amplify TCRs with a constant-region primer and V-primer adapter. A single record per CDR3 protein comes from TCRdb applying MiXCR to the reads. The table shows about 35,000 distinct CDR3 sequences, with around 21% occurring only once. Time point reported: after trial treatment. As for treatment: LDRT plus nivolumab, ipilimumab, low-dose cyclophosphamide and aspirin (RACIN trial). Sequencing was performed on PBMCs, taken after low-dose radiotherapy plus immunotherapy. The source is a female donor with ovarian cancer.

This clonotype was observed many times. V gene TRBV28 combines with J gene TRBJ1-3; 8 nucleotides line up with TRBD1. J gave up 7 bases and V 4 bases, and 3 bases lay outside the gene matches. The length of the CDR3 is 13 residues. The germline CDR1 and CDR2 sequences are MDHEN and SYDVKM. The chain's CDR3 is CASSSGQGNTIYF. The CDR3 nucleotides read TGTGCCAGCAGTTCCGGACAGGGCAACACCATATATTTT.

This clonotype was picked up a small number of times. This chain links TRBV5-1 with TRBJ2-5; no clear D. Trimming took off 2 bases at V and 4 bases at J, with 6 bases between the two ends. The CDR3 totals 12 residues. In germline, CDR1 is SGHRS, CDR2 YFSETQ. The DNA of the CDR3 is TGCGCCAGCAGCTTACCCGGAGAGACCCAGTACTTC. Translation gives CASSLPGETQYF.

This clonotype was picked up many times. The V gene is TRBV20-1, the J gene TRBJ1-1; TRBD1 aligns across 7 bases. With V trimmed by 6 bases and J by 1 base, 11 bases remained unmatched. The CDR3 spans 15 residues. CDR1 and CDR2 (germline): DFQATT, SNEGSKA (reference sequence). In DNA form, the CDR3 reads TGCAGTGCGTGGAAGATCGGACAGGAGAACACTGAAGCTTTCTTT. Translating gives CSAWKIGQENTEAFF.

This clonotype was picked up many times. The rearrangement joins TRBV29-1 to TRBJ1-2; TRBD1 might be the D (5 bases). The CDR3 runs to 12 residues. Germline V gene lookup returns CDR1 SQVTM and CDR2 ANQGSEA. V lost 7 bases and J 5 bases, leaving 14 bases between the germline ends. The CDR3 coding sequence is TGCAGCGCGGCACTGACAGCTTATGGCTACACCTTC. The encoded protein is CSAALTAYGYTF.